A selection of T cell receptor beta chains follows, all from one sample in a study of cytomegalovirus exposure and HLA in healthy donors. The protocol was immunoSEQ multiplex PCR, while the TCRdb copy is restricted to in-frame clones and leaves out a portion. This sample yields about 110,000 clones, of which 13% to 15% are seen a single time; roughly 0.8% belongs to the top ten. Material for sequencing was PBMCs. The source of these receptors is a female donor in good health and CMV-seronegative. The CDR3 runs from the conserved cysteine through the conserved F or W. D genes are given only for firm matches. Rows may omit the clone size; those that give it use once, few, many or a size class.

size	D	J	V	DNA	CDR3
few	TRBD1	TRBJ1-1	TRBV15	TGTGCCACCAGCAACAGGGGCCCTGAAGCTTTCTTT	CATSNRGPEAFF
.	.	TRBJ1-2	TRBV30	TGTGCCTGGAGTAAAGGCAGACAGAAAGATAACTATGGCTACACCTTC	CAWSKGRQKDNYGYTF
few	.	TRBJ2-1	TRBV25-1	TGTGCTGCGGGACTTTCTTACAATGAGCAGTTCTTC	CAAGLSYNEQFF
.	TRBD1	TRBJ2-1	TRBV19	TGTGCCAGTAGTATGGGCTGGACAGGGGATCTCAGTCAGTTCTTC	CASSMGWTGDLSQFF
few	.	TRBJ2-5	TRBV7-9	TGTGCCAGCAGCTTAGGAGGCCGGGGAGTTGAGACCCAGTACTTC	CASSLGGRGVETQYF
.	.	TRBJ2-5	TRBV29-1	TGCAGCGTGGAGACGGGGGAGACCCAGTACTTC	CSVETGETQYF
few	.	TRBJ2-5	TRBV7-9	TGTGCCAGCAGCTCCAGAGACAGGCTACCAGAGACCCAGTACTTC	CASSSRDRLPETQYF
few	.	TRBJ1-1	TRBV18	TGTGCCAGCTCACTCTACCGGGGAGGGGGTGACACTGAAGCTTTCTTT	CASSLYRGGGDTEAFF
.	TRBD2	TRBJ2-2	TRBV4-2	TGTGCCAGCAGCCAAGATGCCCCTAGCGAGGGAGGGGCCGGGGAGCTGTTTTTT	CASSQDAPSEGGAGELFF
.	.	TRBJ2-7	TRBV5-6	TGTGCCAGCAGCTTGGCAGGGTCCCCCTACGAGCAGTACTTC	CASSLAGSPYEQYF
.	.	TRBJ1-2	TRBV5-1	TGCGCCAGCAGCTTACAGGAGTACGATGGCTACACCTTC	CASSLQEYDGYTF
few	TRBD2	TRBJ2-2	TRBV27	TGTGCCAGCAGTTTATTTCCTAGCGGGCCTAGTCTCGGGGAGCTGTTTTTT	CASSLFPSGPSLGELFF
few	.	TRBJ2-3	TRBV29-1	TGCAGCGTTGAAACTAGGGCTAGCACAGATACGCAGTATTTT	CSVETRASTDTQYF
few	.	TRBJ1-2	TRBV7-2	TGTGCCAGCACCGGACAGTGGGCGAACTATGGCTACACCTTC	CASTGQWANYGYTF
.	.	TRBJ1-5	TRBV9	TGTGCCAGCAGCGTATCAGGGGTGTTGGGTCAGCCCCAGCATTTT	CASSVSGVLGQPQHF
.	.	TRBJ1-1	TRBV20-1	TGCAGTGCCAAGCCTAGGACTGAAGCTTTCTTT	CSAKPRTEAFF
.	TRBD1	TRBJ2-1	TRBV5-1	TGCGCCAGCAGCTCTCGATTAGGGGGCGCATCGAATGAGCAGTTCTTC	CASSSRLGGASNEQFF
.	.	TRBJ2-1	TRBV15	TGTGCCACCAACCCCAGAACGGGCGGGGTCAATGAGCAGTTCTTC	CATNPRTGGVNEQFF
.	.	TRBJ1-4	TRBV5-5	TGTGCCAGCAGCTTGGAGATCAGGCTGAATGAAAAACTGTTTTTT	CASSLEIRLNEKLFF
.	.	TRBJ2-1	TRBV25-1	TGTGCCAGCAGTGACCGCCTAGCGCTTTCTCCAAATGAGCAGTTCTTC	CASSDRLALSPNEQFF
few	.	TRBJ1-5	TRBV28	TGTGCCAGCAGTTTATTCACAGCGGGAGGGTATCAGCCCCAGCATTTT	CASSLFTAGGYQPQHF
.	.	TRBJ2-5	TRBV6-4	TGTGCCAGCAGACACCGGGGAGCTCAAGAGACCCAGTACTTC	CASRHRGAQETQYF
.	TRBD1	TRBJ1-5	TRBV28	TGTGCCAGCAGTTCACAAGGACAGGGCAATCAGCCCCAGCATTTT	CASSSQGQGNQPQHF
.	.	TRBJ1-1	TRBV4-3	TGCGCCAGCAGCCAAGATCAGGGGCGGAACACTGAAGCTTTCTTT	CASSQDQGRNTEAFF
few	.	TRBJ1-3	TRBV9	TGTGCCAGCAGTTCAATTTCTGGAAACACCATATATTTT	CASSSISGNTIYF
few	.	TRBJ1-5	TRBV15	TGTGCCACCAGCAGAGATAAGGGGTGGAATCAGCCCCAGCATTTT	CATSRDKGWNQPQHF